This TCR beta chain was sequenced in a study of identical twins. Per germline, CDR1 LGHNA and CDR2 YSLEER. This CDR3 comprises 16 residues. The V gene lost 0 bases and the J gene lost 4 bases, with 14 bases spanning the gap. TCRdb reprocessed the 5' RACE reads with MiXCR, giving one entry per CDR3 protein. The table lists 400,000 to 500,000 distinct CDR3 sequences, roughly an eighth of them singletons. The same specimen was also included in a second study, on yellow fever vaccine responses in identical twins.

This receptor was obtained from a woman under 30 in good health. The chain combines TRBV4-3 with TRBJ2-3, with D possibly being TRBD1 (6 bases). Source material: CD4+ T cells sorted from blood. DNA for the CDR3: TGCGCCAGCAGCCAAGATGAGCAGGGGAGAGCAGATACGCAGTATTTT. It translates to CASSQDEQGRADTQYF.